This T cell receptor beta chain is from a study of cytomegalovirus exposure and HLA in healthy donors. For this clone: Its target is unknown.

Broader study findings: In vitro work confirmed that a few CMV-associated chains recognize CMV antigens.

The CDR3 has 15 amino acids. Losses at the gene ends were 5 bases for V and 0 bases for J; bases not matched to a gene: 7. Looked up from germline, CDR1 is MGHRA and CDR2 is YSYEKL. With 60 Vbeta and 13 Jbeta primers, the PCR was carried out. Some clones are missing from TCRdb's copy, which holds only in-frame ones; the method was immunoSEQ multiplex PCR. The listing records about 46,000 clones. This chain uses TRBV4-1 with TRBJ2-7; 7 bases fit TRBD1. Sequencing used PBMCs. The clonotype originates from a woman aged 40 to 50 in good health and CMV-seronegative. The CDR3: CASSARDSYSYEQYF. The CDR3 DNA reads TGCGCCAGCAGCGCCCGGGACAGTTACTCCTACGAGCAGTACTTC.